One and the same sample provided the 21 T cell receptor beta chains below, sequenced in a study of PD-1 blockade in classical Hodgkin lymphoma. There was relapse after autologous stem cell transplantation in every patient, and there was variation in brentuximab vedotin exposure. The study purified CD4+ T cells from thawed PBMCs using magnetic negative selection. The assay was immunoSEQ multiplex PCR, and TCRdb's table has in-frame clones only and misses some. The data show tens of thousands of clones, around 90% seen once. The sample consisted of CD4+ T cells from blood, taken at baseline. Every receptor here comes from a human donor with classical Hodgkin lymphoma.

The CDR3 DNA follows: TGTGCCAGCTCAAACGGGGGCAGCACAGATACGCAGTATTTT. It is translated as CASSNGGSTDTQYF. This chain joins TRBV18 and TRBJ2-3; D possibly uses TRBD1 or TRBD2 (6 bases each). Germline V gene lookup returns CDR1 KGHSH and CDR2 LQKENI. The CDR3 runs 14 residues. V shed 5 bases and J shed 0 bases, with 9 bases lying between them.

The genes are TRBV5-1 and TRBJ2-2; D is undetermined. Germline V gene sequence: CDR1 SGHRS, CDR2 YFSETQ. V lost 5 bases, J lost 1 base, and 3 bases lay in between. This CDR3 is 12 amino acids long. The CDR3 spells CASRENTGELFF. The CDR3 nucleotides read TGCGCCAGCAGGGAGAACACCGGGGAGCTGTTTTTT.

The gene calls are TRBV28 and TRBJ2-1, with D possibly being TRBD1 (7 bases). The CDR3 loop spans 16 amino acids. The ends were cut back, 8 bases at V and 1 base at J, with 18 bases in the middle. Germline V gives CDR1 MDHEN, CDR2 SYDVKM. The CDR3 region has the DNA TGTGCCAGCCGGCTTACAGGGGAGGTATCCTACAATGAGCAGTTCTTC. Translated, it gives CASRLTGEVSYNEQFF.

V and J are TRBV6-5 and TRBJ1-3; D is uncertain. Trimming removed 2 bases from V and 2 bases from J, with 10 bases in between. Germline CDR1 MNHEY, CDR2 SVGAGI. This CDR3 comprises 15 residues. The CDR3 region is CASSYGDLPGNTIYF. The DNA for the CDR3 is TGTGCCAGCAGTTACGGGGATCTGCCTGGAAACACCATATATTTT.

The chain uses TRBV28 and TRBJ1-4; no firm D call. The V gene lost 5 bases and the J gene lost 3 bases, with 10 bases spanning the gap. The CDR3 totals 14 residues. CDR1 is MDHEN, CDR2 SYDVKM, per germline. In nucleotides, the CDR3 is TGTGCCAGCAGTCGTTCGGTGGCTAATGAAAAACTGTTTTTT. This encodes CASSRSVANEKLFF.

The gene calls are TRBV18 and TRBJ2-3, with 8 bases that match TRBD2. This CDR3 region has 15 residues. The germline V gene encodes CDR1 KGHSH and CDR2 LQKENI. V lost 0 bases to trimming and J lost 6 bases; unmatched junction nucleotides: 5. CDR3 sequence reads: CASSPPSGKSDTQYF. The CDR3 DNA sequence: TGTGCCAGCTCACCACCTAGCGGGAAGAGTGATACGCAGTATTTT.

The CDR3 here is CASSFVSRHQETQYF. The CDR3 DNA follows: TGTGCCAGCAGTTTTGTGTCGCGCCACCAAGAGACCCAGTACTTC. The chain uses TRBV28 and TRBJ2-5, with unresolved D. Germline V gene sequence: CDR1 MDHEN, CDR2 SYDVKM. The CDR3 consists of 15 residues. Trimming left V 3 bases short and J 0 bases short, with 11 bases between.

This chain uses TRBV28 with TRBJ2-2, with D unresolved. This CDR3 region has 13 residues. V lost 3 bases and J lost 8, with 10 bases in between. Germline lookup yields CDR1 MDHEN and CDR2 SYDVKM. The chain's CDR3 is CASSLLGSGELFF. For the CDR3, the DNA is TGTGCCAGCAGTTTGCTGGGGTCGGGGGAGCTGTTTTTT.

CDR3 coding DNA: TGCGCCAGCAGCTTGGAACAGGGTAGTGAACAGCCCCAGCATTTT. Its translation: CASSLEQGSEQPQHF. The chain links TRBV5-1 to TRBJ1-5, with D possibly matching TRBD1 (6 bases). The germline V gene encodes CDR1 SGHRS and CDR2 YFSETQ. V shed 0 bases and J shed 7 bases, with 14 bases lying between them. This CDR3 contains 15 residues.

V gene TRBV28 combines with J gene TRBJ2-1; TRBD2 matches 12 bases. From germline, CDR1 is MDHEN and CDR2 SYDVKM. The trim removed 6 bases at V and 11 bases at J, leaving 17 bases unmatched. The CDR3 contains 17 residues. In DNA form, the CDR3 reads TGTGCCAGCAGAAGACTAGCGGGAGCGGCCAGTCCCCAACAGCAGTTCTTC. Protein: CASRRLAGAASPQQQFF.

In this sample, this clone turned up once. The chain's CDR3 is CASSSQTVRETQYF. Here the CDR3 DNA reads TGTGCCAGCAGCTCCCAGACAGTTAGGGAGACCCAGTACTTC. The rearrangement joins TRBV11-1 to TRBJ2-5, with D perhaps matching TRBD1 (5 bases). Germline assignment: CDR1 SGHAT and CDR2 FQDESV (reference sequence). V was cut by 4 bases and J by 5 bases, with 14 bases left in between. The CDR3 spans 14 residues.

This clone occurred a few times. The chain has TRBV28 and TRBJ1-5, with TRBD1 as a possible D gene (5 bases). Germline V gene lookup returns CDR1 MDHEN and CDR2 SYDVKM. V was pared by 6 bases and J by 2 bases, with 20 bases between. The CDR3 consists of 17 residues. Here the CDR3 reads CASSQRLGRGGNQPQHF. The CDR3 coding sequence is TGTGCCAGCAGCCAGCGGTTGGGGAGAGGGGGCAATCAGCCCCAGCATTTT. Drawing the rest from reference TRBV28 and TRBJ1-5, the complete variable domain is DVKVTQSSRYLVKRTGEKVFLECVQDMDHENMFWYRQDPGLGLRLIYFSYDVKMKEKGDIPEGYSVSREKKERFSLILESASTNQTSMYLCASSQRLGRGGNQPQHFGDGTRLSIL.

This sequence joins TRBV5-1 and TRBJ2-7; perhaps TRBD1 as D (5 bases). CDR1 SGHRS and CDR2 YFSETQ come from the germline V gene. V was shortened by 4 bases and J by 2 bases, with 13 bases between the two germline ends. The CDR3 totals 14 residues. The CDR3 region is CASSPRGQPYEQYF. The CDR3 DNA is TGCGCCAGCAGCCCCCGCGGACAACCCTACGAGCAGTACTTC.

This rearrangement joins TRBV29-1 to TRBJ2-3; the D gene could be TRBD1 or TRBD2 (6 bases each). This CDR3 is 15 amino acids long. The germline V gene has CDR1 SQVTM and CDR2 ANQGSEA. With 1 base removed from V and 2 bases from J, the gap between germline ends came to 13 bases. CDR3 loop: CSVEGGAGSTDTQYF. In DNA form, the CDR3 reads TGCAGCGTTGAAGGGGGGGCGGGGTCCACAGATACGCAGTATTTT.

The rearrangement joins TRBV28 to TRBJ2-7; D gene ambiguous. There are 15 residues in the CDR3. Trimming removed 5 bases from V and 9 bases from J, with 23 bases in between. Germline V CDR1 and CDR2: MDHEN, SYDVKM. CDR3 DNA: TGTGCCAGCAGTACCCCAGGCAGTTGGTTTAACGGGCAGTACTTC. Translating it yields CASSTPGSWFNGQYF.

This chain connects TRBV25-1 to TRBJ1-2, with D perhaps matching TRBD1 (5 bases). Between the trimmed V and J ends, which lost 7 bases and 2 bases, there was a span of 17 bases. Germline V gives CDR1 MGHDK, CDR2 SYGVNS. The CDR3 totals 15 residues. CDR3 loop: CASTEGQGKNYGYTF. DNA of the CDR3: TGTGCCAGCACCGAGGGGCAGGGTAAAAACTATGGCTACACCTTC.

This clone has only one observation. V usage is TRBV5-8 and J usage is TRBJ2-2, with D possibly matching TRBD2 (6 bases). The CDR3 consists of 13 residues. The germline V gene encodes CDR1 SGHTS and CDR2 YDEGEE. Trimming stripped 9 bases from V and 4 bases from J, with 13 bases between. CDR3 protein: CATPTGVTGELFF. In nucleotides, the CDR3 is TGTGCCACCCCAACGGGGGTCACCGGGGAGCTGTTTTTT.

The chain uses TRBV4-1 and TRBJ2-5; 7 positions match TRBD1. The CDR3 runs 14 residues. The germline CDR1 and CDR2 sequences are MGHRA and YSYEKL. V lost 4 bases, J lost 2 bases, and 4 bases stayed unmatched. CDR3 amino acids: CASSPTGQQETQYF. DNA for the CDR3: TGCGCCAGCAGCCCGACGGGACAGCAAGAGACCCAGTACTTC.

V and J are TRBV18 and TRBJ2-7; D is perhaps TRBD1 or TRBD2 (6 bases each). The CDR3 totals 14 residues. Germline V gene data show CDR1 as KGHSH and CDR2 as LQKENI. The ends were cut back, 1 base at V and 2 bases at J, with 9 bases in the middle. CDR3 nucleotide sequence: TGTGCCAGCTCACCACGGGGGGACACCTACGAGCAGTACTTC. It codes for CASSPRGDTYEQYF.

This chain joins TRBV4-2 and TRBJ2-3, with a tentative D call TRBD2 (6 bases). The germline V gene has CDR1 LGHNA and CDR2 YNFKEQ. The CDR3 consists of 16 residues. V lost 5 bases to trimming and J lost 4 bases, with 19 bases between them. The DNA of the CDR3 is TGTGCCAGCAGCACCGGGGGAGGTAGCATGCCAGATACGCAGTATTTT. This sequence encodes CASSTGGGSMPDTQYF.

The chain is built from TRBV11-1 and TRBJ1-1; D is unclear. The V end was cut by 3 bases, the J end by 0 bases, with 8 bases between. The CDR3 loop spans 14 amino acids. Germline V lookup: CDR1 SGHAT, CDR2 FQDESV (reference sequence). The CDR3 region is CASSLSQMNTEAFF. Written as DNA, the CDR3 is TGTGCCAGCAGCTTGTCACAGATGAACACTGAAGCTTTCTTT.